A selection of T cell receptor beta chains follows, all from one sample in a study of T cell responses to AZD1222 COVID-19 vaccine. Data came from immunoSEQ multiplex PCR; TCRdb stores just in-frame clones and leaves some out. The data contain roughly 180,000 clones, just under 95% of them singletons. Sequenced material: peripheral blood, taken 28 days after the second dose of the MenACWY control vaccine. Receptors were obtained from an adult who received the MenACWY meningococcal vaccine as a control. Each CDR3 is given without its conserved first and last residue. Each record gives: CDR3 protein, J gene, CDR3 length, V gene.

CDR3: ASSLSFAAVGGNTIY; J: TRBJ1-3; length: 15; V: TRBV5-5
CDR3: ASSRFPDTEAF; J: TRBJ1-1; length: 11; V: TRBV11-3
CDR3: ASSLSRTGNQPQH; J: TRBJ1-5; length: 13; V: TRBV28
CDR3: ASSPQGLNSYNEQF; J: TRBJ2-1; length: 14; V: TRBV18
CDR3: ASSRYRVSYPDTQY; J: TRBJ2-3; length: 14; V: TRBV6-2/TRBV6-3
CDR3: ASLDRYSNQPQH; J: TRBJ1-5; length: 12; V: TRBV28
CDR3: ASRSGGGGRSYEQY; J: TRBJ2-7; length: 14; V: TRBV7-7
CDR3: ASSTYRVRGQPQH; J: TRBJ1-5; length: 13; V: TRBV19
CDR3: ASSKDGQGGRGYT; J: TRBJ1-2; length: 13; V: TRBV19
CDR3: ASSQDRTGRLF; J: TRBJ1-4; length: 11; V: TRBV14
CDR3: ASSKTGIGNQPQH; J: TRBJ1-5; length: 13; V: TRBV6-5
CDR3: ASSYSVGAKKETQY; J: TRBJ2-5; length: 14; V: TRBV6-5
CDR3: ASSPIEGGNRALRPQH; J: TRBJ1-5; length: 16; V: TRBV6-6
CDR3: ASSRQPVTTGPQH; J: TRBJ1-5; length: 13; V: TRBV6-5
CDR3: ASSHAGAPGQPQH; J: TRBJ1-5; length: 13; V: TRBV3-1/TRBV3-2
CDR3: ASSLWDRGEKLF; J: TRBJ1-4; length: 12; V: TRBV11-2
CDR3: ASSLGFGTGAYEQY; J: TRBJ2-7; length: 14; V: TRBV7-2
CDR3: ASSFGPGQGFVRPSPLH; J: TRBJ1-6; length: 17; V: TRBV27
CDR3: ASKEQLTEAF; J: TRBJ1-1; length: 10; V: TRBV19
CDR3: ASRRERQETQY; J: TRBJ2-5; length: 11; V: TRBV5-1
CDR3: ASSYRDRFNTEAF; J: TRBJ1-1; length: 13; V: TRBV6-5
CDR3: ASSIGPRATNYGYT; J: TRBJ1-2; length: 14; V: TRBV19
CDR3: ASSLAFLNQPQH; J: TRBJ1-5; length: 12; V: TRBV7-2
CDR3: ASSPTENSPLH; J: TRBJ1-6; length: 11; V: TRBV18
CDR3: ASSLAVTRTDTQY; J: TRBJ2-3; length: 13; V: TRBV5-8
CDR3: AISDGSGGLRGETQY; J: TRBJ2-5; length: 15; V: TRBV10-3
CDR3: ATSRGSVRMNTEAF; J: TRBJ1-1; length: 14; V: TRBV15
CDR3: AWNPQGRDTQY; J: TRBJ2-3; length: 11; V: TRBV30
CDR3: ASSADRGATGELF; J: TRBJ2-2; length: 13; V: TRBV10-1
CDR3: ASIRDRRSYNSPLH; J: TRBJ1-6; length: 14; V: TRBV2
CDR3: ASSDTTGSASYGYT; J: TRBJ1-2; length: 14; V: TRBV10-1
CDR3: ASSLGLQPQH; J: TRBJ1-5; length: 10; V: TRBV6-5
CDR3: ASSILAGGPDTQY; J: TRBJ2-3; length: 13; V: TRBV11-2
CDR3: ASSLGGIETQY; J: TRBJ2-5; length: 11; V: TRBV11-2
CDR3: ASWTSAYEQY; J: TRBJ2-7; length: 10; V: TRBV6-5
CDR3: ASSEQGMHQPQH; J: TRBJ1-5; length: 12; V: TRBV6-1
CDR3: ASSRLPENTEAF; J: TRBJ1-1; length: 12; V: TRBV6-2/TRBV6-3
CDR3: ASSLQGRAGEGYT; J: TRBJ1-2; length: 13; V: TRBV27
CDR3: ASSLSGTQETQY; J: TRBJ2-5; length: 12; V: TRBV5-1
CDR3: ASSLEGSLRNEQF; J: TRBJ2-1; length: 13; V: TRBV11-2
CDR3: ASRTAGELF; J: TRBJ2-2; length: 9; V: TRBV6-5
CDR3: ASSVSTDTQY; J: TRBJ2-3; length: 10; V: TRBV7-2
CDR3: ASSPLGGQPQH; J: TRBJ1-5; length: 11; V: TRBV12-3/TRBV12-4
CDR3: ASSLANGRSGELF; J: TRBJ2-2; length: 13; V: TRBV5-1
CDR3: SVETGRSYNEQF; J: TRBJ2-1; length: 12; V: TRBV29-1
CDR3: ASSFLGSFMGTQY; J: TRBJ2-3; length: 13; V: TRBV28
CDR3: ASSWRKKAAMSEAF; J: TRBJ1-1; length: 14; V: TRBV27
CDR3: ASSLSGNQPQH; J: TRBJ1-5; length: 11; V: TRBV7-2
CDR3: ASSLSQGADGYT; J: TRBJ1-2; length: 12; V: TRBV7-2
CDR3: ASSPGTGKGRNTEAF; J: TRBJ1-1; length: 15; V: TRBV7-2